This TCR beta chain was found in a study of shared clonotypes between healthy human individuals. Study conclusions and caveats: Non-shared clonotypes were found to have lower generation probabilities than the clonotypes that were shared by all four of the sorted-subset donors.

Splitting the CD4+ cells yielded a CD45RA+ naive subset and a CD45RA-negative memory subset. The CDR3 has 14 amino acids. The V gene's germline CDR1 is KGHSH and CDR2 LQKENI. Trimming cost V 3 bases and J 0 bases, with 6 bases left between them. This clone was found a few times. No antigen is known for it. This specimen includes other DNA sequences encoding the same CDR3. This table comes from immunoSEQ multiplex PCR, and its TCRdb copy is limited to in-frame clones, with some not included. This sample has around 1,100,000 clones, with 60% to 85% found just once. This rearrangement joins TRBV18 to TRBJ1-5; D uncertain. Sample: memory CD4+ T cells from PBMCs. As to subset: CD45RA-negative fraction. The clonotype originates from a man aged 18 to 29 in good health. Some clones in this sample may be carry-over from other donors' samples. Written as DNA, the CDR3 is TGTGCCAGCTCACCGGGCAATAGCAATCAGCCCCAGCATTTT. It encodes CASSPGNSNQPQHF.